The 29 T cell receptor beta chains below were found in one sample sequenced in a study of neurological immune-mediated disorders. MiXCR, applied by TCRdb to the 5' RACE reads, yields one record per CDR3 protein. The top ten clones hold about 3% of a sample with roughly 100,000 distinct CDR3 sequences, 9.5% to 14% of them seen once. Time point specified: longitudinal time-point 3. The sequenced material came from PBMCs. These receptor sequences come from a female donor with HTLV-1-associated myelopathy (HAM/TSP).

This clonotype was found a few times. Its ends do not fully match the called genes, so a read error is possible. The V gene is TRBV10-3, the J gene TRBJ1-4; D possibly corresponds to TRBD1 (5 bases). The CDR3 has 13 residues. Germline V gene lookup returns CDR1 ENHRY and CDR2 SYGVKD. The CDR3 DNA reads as TGTGCCATCAGTGAGGGGGCTAACGAAAAACTGTTTTTT. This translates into CAISEGANEKLFF.

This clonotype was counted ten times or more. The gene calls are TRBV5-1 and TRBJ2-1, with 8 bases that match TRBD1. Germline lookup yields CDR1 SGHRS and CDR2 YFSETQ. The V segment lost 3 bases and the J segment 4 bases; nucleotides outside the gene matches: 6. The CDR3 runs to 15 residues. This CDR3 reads CASSWGTGRYNEQFF. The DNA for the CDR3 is TGCGCCAGCAGCTGGGGGACAGGCAGATACAATGAGCAGTTCTTC.

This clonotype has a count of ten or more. The CDR3 spells CSAPTAEYNSPLHF. The CDR3 bases are TGCAGTGCCCCCACGGCAGAATATAATTCACCCCTCCACTTT. This chain connects TRBV20-1 to TRBJ1-6; D remains ambiguous. The germline V gene has CDR1 DFQATT and CDR2 SNEGSKA (reference sequence). V was cut by 6 bases and J by 4 bases, with 13 bases left in between. This CDR3 contains 14 residues.

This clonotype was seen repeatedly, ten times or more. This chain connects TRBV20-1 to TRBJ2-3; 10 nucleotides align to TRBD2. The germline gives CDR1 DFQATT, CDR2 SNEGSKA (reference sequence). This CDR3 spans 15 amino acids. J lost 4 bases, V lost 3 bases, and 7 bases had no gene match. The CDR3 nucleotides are TGCAGTGCTAGTTCACTAGCGGGGATCGCAGATACGCAGTATTTT. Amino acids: CSASSLAGIADTQYF.

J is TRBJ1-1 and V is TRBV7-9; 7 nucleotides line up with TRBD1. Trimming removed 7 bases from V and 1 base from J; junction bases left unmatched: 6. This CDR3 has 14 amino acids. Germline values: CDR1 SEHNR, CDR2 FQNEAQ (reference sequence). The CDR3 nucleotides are TGTGCCAGCACCTCGGACAGGCAGAACACTGAAGCTTTCTTT. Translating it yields CASTSDRQNTEAFF. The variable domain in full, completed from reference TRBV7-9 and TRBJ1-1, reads DTGVSQNPRHKITKRGQNVTFRCDPISEHNRLYWYRQTLGQGPEFLTYFQNEAQLEKSRLLSDRFSAERPKGSFSTLEIQRTEQGDSAMYLCASTSDRQNTEAFFGQGTRLTVV.

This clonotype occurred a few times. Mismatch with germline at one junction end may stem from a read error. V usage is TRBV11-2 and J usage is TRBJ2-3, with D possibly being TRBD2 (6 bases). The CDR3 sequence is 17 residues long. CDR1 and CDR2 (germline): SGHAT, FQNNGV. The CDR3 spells CASRLDQGSGGTDTQYF. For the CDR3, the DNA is TGTGCCAGCAGATTAGATCAGGGATCGGGGGGCACAGATACGCAGTATTTT.

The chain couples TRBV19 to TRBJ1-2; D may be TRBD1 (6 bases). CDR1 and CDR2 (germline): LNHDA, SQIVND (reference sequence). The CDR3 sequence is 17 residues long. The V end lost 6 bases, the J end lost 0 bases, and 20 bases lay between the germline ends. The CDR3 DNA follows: TGTGCCAGTAGCCTGGCTGGTCCGGGACACCCTAACTATGGCTACACCTTC. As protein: CASSLAGPGHPNYGYTF.

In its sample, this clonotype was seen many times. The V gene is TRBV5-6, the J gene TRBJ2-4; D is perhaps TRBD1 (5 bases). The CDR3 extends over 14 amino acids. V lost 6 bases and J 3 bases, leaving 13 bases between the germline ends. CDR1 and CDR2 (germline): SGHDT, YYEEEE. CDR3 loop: CASKAGFGKNIQYF. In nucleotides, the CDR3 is TGTGCCAGCAAGGCAGGGTTTGGCAAAAACATTCAGTACTTC.

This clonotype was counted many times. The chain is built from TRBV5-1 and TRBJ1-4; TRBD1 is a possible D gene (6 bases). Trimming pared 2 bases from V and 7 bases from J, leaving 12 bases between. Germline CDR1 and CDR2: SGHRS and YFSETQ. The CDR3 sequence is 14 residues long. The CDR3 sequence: CASSFAGAREKLFF. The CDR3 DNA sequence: TGCGCCAGCAGCTTTGCGGGGGCGCGTGAAAAACTGTTTTTT.

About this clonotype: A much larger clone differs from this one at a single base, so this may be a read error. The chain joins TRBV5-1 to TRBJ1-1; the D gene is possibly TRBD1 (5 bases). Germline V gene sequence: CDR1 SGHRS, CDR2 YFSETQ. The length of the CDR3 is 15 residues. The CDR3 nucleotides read TGCGCCAGCAGCTTGGAAGTGGGGGTGAGCACTGAAGGTTTCTTT. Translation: CASSLEVGVSTEGFF. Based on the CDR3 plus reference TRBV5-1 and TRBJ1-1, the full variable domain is KAGVTQTPRYLIKTRGQQVTLSCSPISGHRSVSWYQQTPGQGLQFLFEYFSETQRNKGNFPGRFSGRQFSNSRSEMNVSTLELGDSALYLCASSLEVGVSTEGFFGQGTRLTVV.

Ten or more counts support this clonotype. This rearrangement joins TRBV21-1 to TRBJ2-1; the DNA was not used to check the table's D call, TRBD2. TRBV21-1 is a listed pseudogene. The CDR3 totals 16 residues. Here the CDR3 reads CASSKSPGLADNEQFF. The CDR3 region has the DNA TGTGCCAGCAGCAAATCGCCGGGACTAGCGGACAATGAGCAGTTCTTC.

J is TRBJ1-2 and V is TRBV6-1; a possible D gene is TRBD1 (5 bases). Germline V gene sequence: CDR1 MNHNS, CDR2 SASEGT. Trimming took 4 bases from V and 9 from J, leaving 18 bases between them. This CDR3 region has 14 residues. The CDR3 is CASSVAIPGLSYTF. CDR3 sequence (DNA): TGTGCCAGCAGTGTAGCCATCCCGGGACTGAGCTACACCTTC.

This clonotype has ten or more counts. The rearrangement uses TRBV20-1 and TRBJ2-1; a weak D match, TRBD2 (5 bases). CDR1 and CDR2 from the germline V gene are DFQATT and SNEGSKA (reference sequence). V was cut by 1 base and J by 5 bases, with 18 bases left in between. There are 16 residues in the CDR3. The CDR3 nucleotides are TGCAGTGCTAGAGGAGTGGAGGCTAGACGGCACAATGAGCAGTTCTTC. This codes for CSARGVEARRHNEQFF.

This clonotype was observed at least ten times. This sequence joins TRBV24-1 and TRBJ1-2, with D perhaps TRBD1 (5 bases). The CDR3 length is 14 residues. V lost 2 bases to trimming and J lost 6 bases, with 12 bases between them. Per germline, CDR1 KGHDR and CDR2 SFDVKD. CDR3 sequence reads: CATSDSWDGNGYTF. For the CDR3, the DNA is TGTGCCACCAGTGATTCTTGGGACGGTAATGGCTACACCTTC.

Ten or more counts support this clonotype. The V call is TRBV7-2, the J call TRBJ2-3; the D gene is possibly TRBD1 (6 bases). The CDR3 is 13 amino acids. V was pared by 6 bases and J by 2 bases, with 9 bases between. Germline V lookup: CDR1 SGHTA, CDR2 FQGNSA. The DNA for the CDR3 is TGTGCCAGCAGGCGGACAGCCACAGATACGCAGTATTTT. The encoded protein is CASRRTATDTQYF.

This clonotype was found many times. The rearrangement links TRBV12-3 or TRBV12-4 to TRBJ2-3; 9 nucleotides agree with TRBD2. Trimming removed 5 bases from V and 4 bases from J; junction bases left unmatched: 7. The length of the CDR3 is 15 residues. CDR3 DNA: TGTGCCAGCAGTCCCCGGCGGGGGGGCTCAGATACGCAGTATTTT. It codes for CASSPRRGGSDTQYF.

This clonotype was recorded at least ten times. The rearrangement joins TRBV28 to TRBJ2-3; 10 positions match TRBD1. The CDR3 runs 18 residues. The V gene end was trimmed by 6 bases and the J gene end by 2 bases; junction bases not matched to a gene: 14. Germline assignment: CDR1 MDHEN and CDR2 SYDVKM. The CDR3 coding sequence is TGTGCCAGCAGCCCGGACAGGGGGGCTCAAAGCTTCACAGATACGCAGTATTTT. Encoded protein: CASSPDRGAQSFTDTQYF. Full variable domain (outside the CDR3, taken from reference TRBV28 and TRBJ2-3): DVKVTQSSRYLVKRTGEKVFLECVQDMDHENMFWYRQDPGLGLRLIYFSYDVKMKEKGDIPEGYSVSREKKERFSLILESASTNQTSMYLCASSPDRGAQSFTDTQYFGPGTRLTVL.

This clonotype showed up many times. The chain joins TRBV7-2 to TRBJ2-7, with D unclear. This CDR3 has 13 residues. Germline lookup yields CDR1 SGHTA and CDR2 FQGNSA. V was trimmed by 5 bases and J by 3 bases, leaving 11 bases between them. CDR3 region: CASSVMPSYEQYF. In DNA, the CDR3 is TGTGCCAGCAGCGTTATGCCAAGCTACGAGCAGTACTTC. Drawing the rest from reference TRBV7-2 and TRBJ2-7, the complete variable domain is GAGVSQSPSNKVTEKGKDVELRCDPISGHTALYWYRQSLGQGLEFLIYFQGNSAPDKSGLPSDRFSAERTGGSVSTLTIQRTQQEDSAVYLCASSVMPSYEQYFGPGTRLTVT.

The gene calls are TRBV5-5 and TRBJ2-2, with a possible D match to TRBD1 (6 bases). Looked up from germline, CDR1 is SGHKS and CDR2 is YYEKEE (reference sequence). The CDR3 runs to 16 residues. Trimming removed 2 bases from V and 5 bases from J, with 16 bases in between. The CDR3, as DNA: TGTGCCAGCAGCTTCATCCAGGGGTTGAGGACCGGGGAGCTGTTTTTT. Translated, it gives CASSFIQGLRTGELFF.

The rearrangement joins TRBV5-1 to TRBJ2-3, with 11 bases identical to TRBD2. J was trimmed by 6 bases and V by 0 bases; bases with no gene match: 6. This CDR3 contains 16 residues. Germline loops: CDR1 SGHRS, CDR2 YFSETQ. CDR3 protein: CASSLAVSGGADTQYF. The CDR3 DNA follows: TGCGCCAGCAGCTTGGCGGTTAGCGGGGGGGCTGATACGCAGTATTTT.

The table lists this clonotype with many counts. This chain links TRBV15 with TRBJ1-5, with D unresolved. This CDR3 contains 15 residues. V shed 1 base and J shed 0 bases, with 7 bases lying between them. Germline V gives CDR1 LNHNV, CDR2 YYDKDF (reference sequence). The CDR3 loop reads CATSRARFSNQPQHF. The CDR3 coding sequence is TGTGCCACCAGCAGAGCACGGTTTAGCAATCAGCCCCAGCATTTT.

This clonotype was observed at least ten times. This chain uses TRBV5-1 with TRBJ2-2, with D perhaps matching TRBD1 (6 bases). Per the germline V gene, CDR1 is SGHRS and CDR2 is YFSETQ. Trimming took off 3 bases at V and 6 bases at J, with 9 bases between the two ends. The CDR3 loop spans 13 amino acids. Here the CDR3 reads CASSYRDAGELFF. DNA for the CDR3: TGCGCCAGCAGCTACAGGGACGCCGGGGAGCTGTTTTTT.

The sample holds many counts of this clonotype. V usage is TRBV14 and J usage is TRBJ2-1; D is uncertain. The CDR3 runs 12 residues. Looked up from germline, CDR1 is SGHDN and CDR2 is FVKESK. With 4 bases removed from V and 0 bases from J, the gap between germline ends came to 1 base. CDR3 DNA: TGTGCCAGCAGCCGCTCCTACAATGAGCAGTTCTTC. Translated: CASSRSYNEQFF.

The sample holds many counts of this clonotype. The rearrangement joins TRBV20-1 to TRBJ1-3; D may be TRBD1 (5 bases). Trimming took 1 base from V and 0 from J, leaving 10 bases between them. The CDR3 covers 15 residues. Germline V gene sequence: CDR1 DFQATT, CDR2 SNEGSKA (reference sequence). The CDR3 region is CSARVGRCSGNTIYF. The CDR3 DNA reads TGCAGTGCTAGAGTGGGACGTTGCTCTGGAAACACCATATATTTT.

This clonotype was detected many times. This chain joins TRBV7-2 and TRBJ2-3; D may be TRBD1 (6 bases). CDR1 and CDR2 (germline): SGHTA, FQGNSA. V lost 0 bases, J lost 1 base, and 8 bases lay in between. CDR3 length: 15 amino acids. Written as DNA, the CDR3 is TGTGCCAGCAGCTTAGCTTCAGGGGGCACAGATACGCAGTATTTT. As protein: CASSLASGGTDTQYF.

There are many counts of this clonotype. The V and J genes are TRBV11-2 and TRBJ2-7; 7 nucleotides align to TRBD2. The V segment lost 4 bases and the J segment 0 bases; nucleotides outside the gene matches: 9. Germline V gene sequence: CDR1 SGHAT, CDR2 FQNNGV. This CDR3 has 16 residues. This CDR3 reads CASSSPRQRGSYEQYF. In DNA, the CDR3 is TGTGCCAGCAGCTCCCCCCGACAGCGGGGCTCCTACGAGCAGTACTTC.

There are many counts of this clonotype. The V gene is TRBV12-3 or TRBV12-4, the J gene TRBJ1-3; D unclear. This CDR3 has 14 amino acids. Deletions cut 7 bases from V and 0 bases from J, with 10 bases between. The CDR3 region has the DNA TGTGCCAGCACCCTGTCGGTCTCTGGAAACACCATATATTTT. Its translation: CASTLSVSGNTIYF.

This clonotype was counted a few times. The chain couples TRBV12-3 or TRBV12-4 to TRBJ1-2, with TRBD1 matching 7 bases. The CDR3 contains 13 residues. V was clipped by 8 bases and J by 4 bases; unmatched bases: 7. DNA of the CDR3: TGTGCCAGCGGCCGGGACAGTCGCTATGGCTACACCTTC. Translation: CASGRDSRYGYTF.

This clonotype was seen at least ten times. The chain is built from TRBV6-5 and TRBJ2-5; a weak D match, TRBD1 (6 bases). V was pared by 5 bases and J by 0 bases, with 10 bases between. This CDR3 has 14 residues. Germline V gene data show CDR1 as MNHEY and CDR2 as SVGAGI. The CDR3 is CASSTGQYQETQYF. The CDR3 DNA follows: TGTGCCAGCAGTACAGGGCAGTACCAAGAGACCCAGTACTTC.